The TCR beta chain described here comes from a study of blood T cell repertoires in COVID-19. Overall study context: The samples span acute and convalescent COVID-19 from the United States, Italy and Spain.

V was shortened by 1 base and J by 6 bases, with 9 bases between the two germline ends. Germline CDR1 and CDR2: MGHRA and YSYEKL. This CDR3 is 14 amino acids long. Data came from immunoSEQ multiplex PCR; TCRdb stores just in-frame clones and leaves some out. The sample yields more than 45,000 clones, just over 85% seen once. This rearrangement joins TRBV4-1 to TRBJ2-2; D is perhaps TRBD1 (6 bases). Sequencing input: peripheral blood. The source of this sequence is an elderly man with acute or convalescent COVID-19. In DNA, the CDR3 is TGCGCCAGCAGCCAAGTTGGGGGCCCCGGGGAGCTGTTTTTT. Amino acids: CASSQVGGPGELFF.